This TCR beta chain is from a study of T cells in Graves' hyperthyroidism and ophthalmopathy. About the study: Peripheral blood samples were taken at initial diagnosis, prior to any treatment.

TCR beta CDR3 regions were amplified from RNA transcripts. The study used the HTBI primer set for a first-round RT-PCR of the TCR CDR3. From the multiplex PCR reads, TCRdb called clonotypes with MiXCR, one entry per CDR3 protein. The sample includes under 40,000 distinct CDR3 sequences, about 50% of them seen just once. Many counts were recorded for this clonotype. CDR3 length: 14 amino acids. V trimming: 5 bases; J trimming: 0 bases; junction bases outside the gene matches: 2. The source material was blood. The receptor was isolated from a woman aged 45 to 65 with Graves' hyperthyroidism that later progressed to Graves' ophthalmopathy. The chain joins TRBV12-3 or TRBV12-4 to TRBJ2-5; 8 bases align to TRBD2. The CDR3 coding sequence is TGTGCCAGCAGTACTAGCGGTTACCAAGAGACCCAGTACTTC. It translates to CASSTSGYQETQYF.